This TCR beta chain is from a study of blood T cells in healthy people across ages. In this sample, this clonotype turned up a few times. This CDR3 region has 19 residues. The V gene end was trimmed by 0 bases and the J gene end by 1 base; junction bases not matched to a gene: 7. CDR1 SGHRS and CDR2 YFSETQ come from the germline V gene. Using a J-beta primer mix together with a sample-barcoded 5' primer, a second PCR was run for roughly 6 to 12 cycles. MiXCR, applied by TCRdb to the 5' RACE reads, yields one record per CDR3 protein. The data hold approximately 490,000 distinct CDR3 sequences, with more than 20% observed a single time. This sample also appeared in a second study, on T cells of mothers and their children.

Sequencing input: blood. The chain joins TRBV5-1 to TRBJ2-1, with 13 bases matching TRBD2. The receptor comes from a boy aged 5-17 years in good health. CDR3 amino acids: CASSLGGLAGVSSYNEQFF. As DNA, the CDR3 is TGCGCCAGCAGCTTGGGTGGACTAGCGGGAGTATCATCCTACAATGAGCAGTTCTTC.